These T cell receptor beta chains were read from a single sample in a study of naive and memory T cell subsets. TCRdb processed the UMI-ligation and nested PCR reads anew with MiXCR; each CDR3 protein has one entry. The sample records some 110,000 distinct CDR3 sequences, 35% to 45% being singletons. The sample comprised central memory CD4+ T cells from blood. Receptor source: a human donor in good health. Each CDR3 is given with its conserved first and last residue. Not every row has a clone size; where given, it reads once, few, many or a size class.

j_call | clone_size | v_call | cdr3_aa
TRBJ2-7 | - | TRBV7-2 | CASSFRRQPYEQYF
TRBJ2-1 | few | TRBV20-1 | CSARVTSGSSYNEQFF
TRBJ2-2 | few | TRBV11-2 | CASSLRQGNTGELFF
TRBJ2-6 | few | TRBV5-6 | CASSPLWGSGANVLTF
TRBJ2-5 | few | TRBV10-2 | CASSSAASGVETQYF
TRBJ2-7 | - | TRBV20-1 | CSAQRQGLSYEQYF
TRBJ2-3 | - | TRBV19 | CASSLGLADTQYF
TRBJ2-3 | few | TRBV18 | CASSPSKTATDTQYF
TRBJ1-1 | - | TRBV5-1 | CASSLTRDSFSTEAFF
TRBJ2-2 | - | TRBV24-1 | CATSDSGPPNTGKLFF
TRBJ1-5 | - | TRBV29-1 | CSVRDWGNQPQHF
TRBJ2-2 | - | TRBV29-1 | CSATGLAGKTNTGELFF
TRBJ2-7 | few | TRBV2 | CASRDENYEQYF
TRBJ2-7 | - | TRBV6-5 | CASSTRGTGEFYF
TRBJ1-1 | few | TRBV29-1 | CSVERNLNTEAFF
TRBJ1-1 | - | TRBV4-3 | CASSQETWGGAFF
TRBJ1-3 | few | TRBV29-1 | CSVERGNTIYF
TRBJ1-5 | - | TRBV20-1 | CSASETLSDQPQHF
TRBJ2-3 | many | TRBV7-2 | CASRPAGASTDTQYF
TRBJ2-7 | - | TRBV6-1 | CASSPPGQGTPYEQYF
TRBJ2-3 | few | TRBV7-2 | CASSTHDWLSDLYF
TRBJ2-1 | - | TRBV5-5 | CASSSAGTGGYNEQFF
TRBJ1-1 | few | TRBV27 | CASSFLGLKTEAFF
TRBJ2-1 | - | TRBV3-1 | CASSQEGRGRDNEQFF
TRBJ2-4 | many | TRBV9 | CASSAGTSGNIQYF
TRBJ2-2 | few | TRBV7-6 | CASSFPGLAGGTTGELFF
TRBJ2-1 | - | TRBV7-2 | CASSPRQGLTYNEQFF
TRBJ2-3 | - | TRBV2 | CASSSGLRRTDTQYF
TRBJ1-5 | - | TRBV3-1 | CASSPTGAQWPQHF
TRBJ2-7 | - | TRBV14 | CASSPGNSYEQYF
TRBJ2-7 | few | TRBV5-1 | CASSLVRGGRYYEQYF
TRBJ2-3 | - | TRBV2 | CASSDQGGRTDTQYF
TRBJ2-1 | - | TRBV28 | CASSPQGRLAWPNNEQFF
TRBJ2-7 | - | TRBV5-1 | CASSRRGASDPEQYF
TRBJ2-1 | few | TRBV7-2 | CASSFSSSGGHNEQFF
TRBJ1-2 | - | TRBV29-1 | CSVDGQSYGYTF
TRBJ2-7 | few | TRBV5-1 | CASSLGYPVSGEQYF
TRBJ1-2 | - | TRBV6-2/TRBV6-3 | CASSLSGTANYGYTF
TRBJ2-1 | - | TRBV6-2/TRBV6-3 | CASSYPTGRADNEQFF
TRBJ1-6 | - | TRBV12-3/TRBV12-4 | CASSHDNSPLHF
TRBJ2-7 | - | TRBV29-1 | CSVGYSYEQYF
TRBJ2-7 | - | TRBV25-1 | CASSPQDQGGEQYF
TRBJ2-5 | many | TRBV29-1 | CSVEDYGETQYF
TRBJ2-2 | few | TRBV4-1 | CASSQMDGAMNTGELFF
TRBJ1-3 | medium-sized | TRBV29-1 | CSVGVQGGGNTIYF
TRBJ2-1 | - | TRBV19 | CASIGRPYNEQFF
TRBJ2-1 | few | TRBV19 | CASSTAWNEQFF
TRBJ1-2 | - | TRBV28 | CASTQENNGYTF
TRBJ2-6 | few | TRBV5-1 | CASGKNQVSGANVLTF
TRBJ1-2 | few | TRBV11-2 | CASIGATPYGYTF
TRBJ1-6 | - | TRBV20-1 | CSARTFRDSPLHF
TRBJ1-1 | - | TRBV20-1 | CSARGSTGGQNTEAFF
TRBJ1-2 | - | TRBV13 | CASSLRRGSGYTF
TRBJ1-3 | - | TRBV28 | CASSFSGQNSGNTIYF
TRBJ1-2 | - | TRBV29-1 | CSVAAGDYGYTF
TRBJ2-1 | few | TRBV7-9 | CASSLRTGDDEQFF
TRBJ2-1 | - | TRBV6-1 | CASSPDRGGYNEQFF
TRBJ1-2 | few | TRBV28 | CASSHGHPDSANYGYTF
TRBJ2-3 | many | TRBV20-1 | CSASQTRLAGAQYF
TRBJ1-1 | few | TRBV6-5 | CASSYGWRGPTEAFF